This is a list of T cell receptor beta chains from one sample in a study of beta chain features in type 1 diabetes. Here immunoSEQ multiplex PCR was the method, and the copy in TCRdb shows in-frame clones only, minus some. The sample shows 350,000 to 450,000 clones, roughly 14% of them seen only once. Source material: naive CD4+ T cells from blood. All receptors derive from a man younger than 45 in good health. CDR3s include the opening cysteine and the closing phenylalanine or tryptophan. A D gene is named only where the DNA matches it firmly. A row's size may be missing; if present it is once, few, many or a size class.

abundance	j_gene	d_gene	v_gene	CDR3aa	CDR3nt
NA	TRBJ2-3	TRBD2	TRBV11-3	CASSSLAGGVTDTQYF	TGTGCCAGCAGCTCCCTAGCGGGAGGCGTCACAGATACGCAGTATTTT
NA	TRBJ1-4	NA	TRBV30	CAWSGQIATNEKLFF	TGTGCCTGGAGTGGGCAGATTGCAACTAATGAAAAACTGTTTTTT
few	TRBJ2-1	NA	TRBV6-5	CASSRRTEFNNEQFF	TGTGCCAGCAGCCGACGGACAGAATTTAACAATGAGCAGTTCTTC
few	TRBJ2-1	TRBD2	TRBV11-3	CASSGGGDEQFF	TGTGCCAGTTCGGGAGGGGGAGATGAGCAGTTCTTC
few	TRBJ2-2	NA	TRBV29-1	CSVHQGVQGLVNTGELFF	TGCAGCGTACACCAGGGGGTACAGGGACTTGTGAACACCGGGGAGCTGTTTTTT
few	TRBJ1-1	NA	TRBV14	CASSSRSRWTEAFF	TGTGCCAGCAGCTCAAGGTCGAGGTGGACTGAAGCTTTCTTT
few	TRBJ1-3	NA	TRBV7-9	CASSSVSSGNTIYF	TGTGCCAGCAGCTCGGTGAGCTCTGGAAACACCATATATTTT
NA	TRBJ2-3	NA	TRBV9	CASSPRAGTVTDTQYF	TGTGCCAGCAGTCCTCGCGCTGGGACCGTCACAGATACGCAGTATTTT
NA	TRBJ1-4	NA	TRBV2	CASSGLVGEKLFF	TGTGCCAGCAGTGGGCTGGTCGGGGAAAAACTGTTTTTT
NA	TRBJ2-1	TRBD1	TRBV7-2	CASSPLRGSYNEQFF	TGTGCCAGCAGTCCCCTCAGGGGGTCCTACAATGAGCAGTTCTTC
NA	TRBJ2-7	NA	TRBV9	CASSVDSSSYEQYF	TGTGCCAGCAGCGTGGACAGCTCCTCCTACGAGCAGTACTTC
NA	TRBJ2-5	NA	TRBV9	CASSARQETQYF	TGTGCCAGCAGCGCTCGGCAAGAGACCCAGTACTTC
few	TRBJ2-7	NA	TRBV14	CASSQEGLYEQYF	TGTGCCAGCAGCCAGGAAGGGCTCTACGAGCAGTACTTC
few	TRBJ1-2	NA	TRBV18	CASSPRMVYGYTF	TGTGCCAGCTCACCACGCATGGTCTATGGCTACACCTTC
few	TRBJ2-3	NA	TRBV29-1	CSVDPFGDTQYF	TGCAGCGTTGACCCTTTCGGGGATACGCAGTATTTT
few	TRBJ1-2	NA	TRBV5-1	CASSRWESSNYGYTF	TGCGCCAGCAGCCGGTGGGAGTCGTCTAACTATGGCTACACCTTC
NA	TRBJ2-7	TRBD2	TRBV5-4	CASSPPGEGYEQYF	TGTGCCAGCAGCCCGCCCGGGGAGGGTTACGAGCAGTACTTC
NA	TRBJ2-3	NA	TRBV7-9	CASSLMGGPPDTRYF	TGTGCCAGCAGCTTGATGGGGGGGCCCCCAGATACGCGGTATTTT
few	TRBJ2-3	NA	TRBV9	CASSSKWITDTQYF	TGTGCCAGCAGCTCAAAATGGATCACAGATACGCAGTATTTT
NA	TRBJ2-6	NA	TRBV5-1	CASSLVGTGANVLTF	TGCGCCAGCAGCTTGGTTGGGACTGGGGCCAACGTCCTGACTTTC
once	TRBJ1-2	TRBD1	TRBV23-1	CASSQDNPGQVNYGYTF	TGCGCCAGCAGTCAAGATAATCCCGGACAGGTCAACTATGGCTACACCTTC
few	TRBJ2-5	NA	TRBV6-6	CASRFRGRGETQYF	TGTGCCAGCAGATTCCGCGGTAGGGGTGAGACCCAGTACTTC
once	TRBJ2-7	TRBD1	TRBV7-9	CASSFVGTGQWEQYF	TGTGCCAGCAGCTTCGTAGGGACAGGGCAGTGGGAGCAGTACTTC
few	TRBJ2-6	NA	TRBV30	CAWSGGASGANVLTF	TGTGCCTGGAGTGGCGGGGCTTCTGGGGCCAACGTCCTGACTTTC
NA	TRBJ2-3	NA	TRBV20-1	CSASARDTQYF	TGCAGTGCTAGCGCTAGAGATACGCAGTATTTT
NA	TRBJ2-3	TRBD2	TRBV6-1	CASSEAPSRASGRPF	TGTGCCAGCAGTGAAGCCCCCTCGAGGGCTAGCGGGAGGCCTTTT
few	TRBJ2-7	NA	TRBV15	CATSSRTLGNEQYF	TGTGCCACCAGCAGTCGAACTCTGGGGAACGAGCAGTACTTC
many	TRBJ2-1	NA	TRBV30	CAWGNNEQFF	TGTGCCTGGGGAAACAATGAGCAGTTCTTC
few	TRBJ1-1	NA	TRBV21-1	CASSKERQSEAFF	TGTGCCAGCAGCAAAGAGAGACAGTCTGAAGCTTTCTTT
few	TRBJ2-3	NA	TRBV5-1	CASSLEGIRDTQYF	TGCGCCAGCAGCTTGGAAGGGATTCGTGATACGCAGTATTTT
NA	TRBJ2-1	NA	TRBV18	CASSPLIQGHEQFF	TGTGCCAGCTCACCGCTGATACAGGGTCATGAGCAGTTCTTC
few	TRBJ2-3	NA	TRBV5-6	CASSLESPFDTQYF	TGTGCCAGCAGCTTGGAGAGCCCCTTTGATACGCAGTATTTT
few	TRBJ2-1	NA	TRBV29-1	CSVLPGRINEQFF	TGCAGCGTTTTACCGGGACGAATAAATGAGCAGTTCTTC
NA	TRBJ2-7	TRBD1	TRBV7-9	CASSFRPGGSYEQYF	TGTGCCAGCAGCTTCCGCCCAGGGGGCTCCTACGAGCAGTACTTC
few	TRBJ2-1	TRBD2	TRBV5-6	CASKLLAGDNNEQFF	TGTGCCAGCAAGTTACTAGCGGGGGACAACAATGAGCAGTTCTTC
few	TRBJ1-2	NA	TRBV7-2	CASSLGEGSNYGYTF	TGTGCCAGCAGCTTAGGTGAGGGATCCAACTATGGCTACACCTTC
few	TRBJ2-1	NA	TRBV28	CASSPPRNEQFF	TGTGCCAGCAGCCCACCTCGAAATGAGCAGTTCTTC
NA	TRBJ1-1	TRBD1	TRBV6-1	CASTDRVAEAFF	TGTGCCAGCACGGACAGGGTGGCTGAAGCTTTCTTT
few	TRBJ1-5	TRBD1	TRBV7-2	CASSSHAGGGQPQHF	TGTGCCAGCAGCTCCCACGCAGGGGGCGGTCAGCCCCAGCATTTT
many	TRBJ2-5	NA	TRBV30	CAWSPKEGQYF	TGTGCCTGGAGTCCTAAGGAGGGCCAGTACTTC
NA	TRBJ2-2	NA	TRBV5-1	CASSLDGDTITGELFF	TGCGCCAGCAGCTTGGATGGTGATACGATCACCGGGGAGCTGTTTTTT
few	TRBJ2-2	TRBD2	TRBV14	CASRTSGTTGELFF	TGTGCCAGCAGGACTAGCGGGACCACCGGGGAGCTGTTTTTT
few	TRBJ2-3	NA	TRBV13	CASSLGRPAGATTDTQYF	TGTGCCAGCAGCTTAGGCCGGCCTGCGGGGGCAACCACAGATACGCAGTATTTT